This T cell receptor beta chain emerged from a study of cytomegalovirus exposure and HLA in healthy donors (dated by TCRdb to about 2017). For the study in its entirety: According to a later analysis, the 120 or so validation repertoires were produced on the same platform as the roughly 720 repertoires of the first cohort. The aim of the study was to test whether cataloging public T cell receptors could identify signatures of past pathogen exposure. In addition to the first cohort of several hundred subjects, a separate validation cohort of 120 different subjects was used. To predict cytomegalovirus infection status, the study combined high-throughput TCR immunosequencing, statistical association of individual TCRs with disease status, and machine learning.

Donors formed part of the validation cohort, which comprised 95 to 150 subjects and was distinct from the first cohort of over 500 subjects. The library came from the immunoSEQ multiplex PCR assay. Per the original workflow: A statistical classification framework was developed to diagnose cytomegalovirus status using the catalog of TCR beta chain sequences. In TCRdb, the immuneACCESS table is reduced to in-frame sequences with V and J assigned. These tables do not hold every clone; where another copy was compared, an unresolved V gene accounts for under half, and the others remain unexplained. The DNA gave D and trimming, while V, J and clone size come from that table. This sample holds more than 85,000 clones; 93% were observed only once. The ten largest clones capture 0.95% to 1.3% of the sample. V and J lose 3 bases and 4 bases, and a span of 17 bases separates them. According to the germline V gene, CDR1 reads KGHSH and CDR2 reads LQKENI. Spanning cysteine to phenylalanine, the CDR3 consists of 16 amino acids. Only the CDR3 DNA stays, 48 bases, in frame from base 1.

The full study reports these points: A later analysis found that TCRs clustered in the first cohort also tended to co-occur in the 110 or so validation repertoires, with 94% of cluster scores above 0. The authors suggested that the approach could potentially be extended to other disease states and immunological phenotypes. A total of fewer than 200 TCR beta chains were listed by the study as associated with cytomegalovirus. All 120 repertoires were used to score co-occurrence in the validation cohort in a later analysis, because that analysis had no HLA typing for the cohort. A few of the identified cytomegalovirus-associated TCR beta chains were confirmed in vitro to be specific for cytomegalovirus antigens. The classifier was reported to diagnose cytomegalovirus status with high specificity and sensitivity in both the original cohort and the validation cohort. Across donors, most TCR sequences were observed very rarely, whereas some public TCRs were present in many individuals.

For this clone: What antigen it recognizes has not been identified. Base qualities are not at hand, and no much larger clone is one base apart.

The chain is made from TRBV18 and TRBJ2-3, with the D gene call left open. The sample was PBMCs. The receptor's source is a woman younger than 45 in good health and CMV-seropositive. At the DNA level, the sequence is TGTGCCAGCTCACCCGAGGTACTGGCTAGTCCAGATACGCAGTATTTT. Its protein reads: CASSPEVLASPDTQYF.